This TCR beta chain appears in the sequencing data of a study of T-cell reconstitution after alpha-beta-depleted transplantation in children. Whole-study findings and limits: The study reportedly traced alpha-beta T cells about two months after transplant to several hundred expanded graft clones. Certain patients had high TCRbeta diversity at day 60, and it came from recipient T cells and thymic progenitors that survived.

As it was prepared, the TCRbeta library received unique molecular identifiers. MiXCR, run by TCRdb on the PCR reads, gives a single entry per CDR3 protein. Of approximately 1,000,000 distinct CDR3 sequences in the sample, under 30% are singletons; the top ten hold over 25%. With regard to this clonotype: Its antigen is unknown.

This receptor was taken from a boy under two years old who had a stem cell transplant for SCID, so the T cells may come from the graft donor. The specimen comprised PBMCs, mostly from graft donor cells, sampled 360 days after TCRalphabeta/CD19-depleted stem cell transplant.

CDR3 amino acids: CASRTRGQQEKLFF. DNA of the CDR3: TGTGCCAGCAGGACCAGGGGGCAGCAAGAAAAACTGTTTTTT. The V and J genes are TRBV12-3 or TRBV12-4 and TRBJ1-4, with TRBD1 identical over 8 bases. CDR3 length: 14 residues. Trimming cost V 6 bases and J 8 bases; bases outside gene matches: 8.